Listed here are 2 T cell receptor beta chains from one sample, sequenced in a study of T cell repertoires in cytomegalovirus infection. TCRdb called the reads again in MiXCR, with one record for every CDR3 protein. Of hundreds of thousands of distinct CDR3 sequences in the sample, 25% to 35% were seen once. Their antigen targets remain unknown. Sequencing used cultured PBMCs, obtained from culture after CMV antigen stimulation. These receptors were obtained from a human donor in good health (CMV status not recorded). Some clones in this sample may be carry-over from other donors' samples.

This clonotype appeared a few times. This chain connects TRBV7-9 to TRBJ2-1; D is unresolved. The CDR3 has 18 residues. V was clipped by 5 bases and J by 8 bases, with 28 bases between them. CDR1 SEHNR and CDR2 FQNEAQ come from the germline V gene (reference sequence). CDR3 in amino acids: CASSPQSDRAVYNDEQFF. The DNA for the CDR3 is TGTGCCAGCAGCCCGCAGTCGGACCGTGCTGTCTACAATGATGAGCAGTTCTTC.

This clonotype was counted many times. The chain uses TRBV7-2 and TRBJ1-2, with D uncertain. CDR3 length equals 13 residues. CDR1 is SGHTA, CDR2 FQGNSA, per germline. V lost 4 bases to trimming and J lost 6 bases, with 12 bases between them. The chain's CDR3 is CASSSPTPHGYTF. The CDR3 region has the DNA TGTGCCAGCAGCTCCCCGACTCCTCATGGCTACACCTTC.